Shown below are 20 T cell receptor beta chains from a single sample sequenced in a study of OX40 agonist ivuxolimab in advanced cancers. Assay used: immunoSEQ multiplex PCR; TCRdb lists only in-frame clones, some missing. The table lists around 55,000 clones, roughly nine tenths of them singletons. The source material was CD4+ or CD8+ T cells sorted from blood, sampled in a trial of the OX40 agonist ivuxolimab. The receptors here all came from an adult with an advanced solid tumor such as melanoma, head and neck, liver or kidney cancer.

DNA for the CDR3: TGTGCCAGCAGTTGGAGGGGGAACTATGGCTACACCTTC. It yields the protein CASSWRGNYGYTF. The chain links TRBV27 to TRBJ1-2; the D gene is possibly TRBD1 (6 bases). This CDR3 region has 13 residues. The ends were cut back, 4 bases at V and 2 bases at J, with 8 bases in the middle. From germline, CDR1 is MNHEY and CDR2 SMNVEV (reference sequence).

The rearrangement links TRBV9 to TRBJ2-3, with D perhaps TRBD2 (6 bases). Germline V gene sequence: CDR1 SGDLS, CDR2 YYNGEE. V lost 4 bases and J 2 bases, leaving 20 bases between the germline ends. The CDR3 has 17 amino acids. The CDR3 DNA follows: TGTGCCAGCAGCTCTAGCTTGGATAGCGGAACCACAGATACGCAGTATTTT. This codes for CASSSSLDSGTTDTQYF.

A few counts support this clone. The chain combines TRBV5-4 with TRBJ1-1; no reliable D call. Trimming left V 2 bases short and J 2 bases short, with 7 bases between. CDR3 size: 13 residues. Germline CDR1 reads SGHNT; CDR2 reads YYREEE (reference sequence). This CDR3 is CASSLIGNTEAFF. The CDR3 region has the DNA TGTGCCAGCAGCTTAATCGGAAACACTGAAGCTTTCTTT.

The chain combines TRBV28 with TRBJ2-3, with D uncertain. Germline CDR1 MDHEN, CDR2 SYDVKM. The length of the CDR3 is 15 residues. Trimming removed 4 bases from V and 2 bases from J, with 13 bases in between. The CDR3 reads CASSCGPYPTDTQYF. For the CDR3, the DNA is TGTGCCAGCAGTTGTGGGCCTTATCCCACAGATACGCAGTATTTT.

This rearrangement joins TRBV7-9 to TRBJ2-5; D remains unclear. The germline V and J ends were trimmed by 2 bases and 1 base, with 5 bases remaining between them. This CDR3 region has 13 residues. Germline CDR1 and CDR2: SEHNR and FQNEAQ (reference sequence). The CDR3 nucleotides read TGTGCCAGCAGCTTACCAGTCCAAGAGACCCAGTACTTC. It yields the protein CASSLPVQETQYF. Looking up the rest from reference TRBV7-9 and TRBJ2-5 gives the full variable domain: DTGVSQNPRHKITKRGQNVTFRCDPISEHNRLYWYRQTLGQGPEFLTYFQNEAQLEKSRLLSDRFSAERPKGSFSTLEIQRTEQGDSAMYLCASSLPVQETQYFGPGTRLLVL.

This chain joins TRBV7-2 and TRBJ1-2; possible D gene TRBD1, 6 bases. Germline assignment: CDR1 SGHTA and CDR2 FQGNSA. This CDR3 is 12 amino acids long. CDR3 DNA: TGTGCTTTACAGGGAATTTCCTATGGCTACACCTTC. This translates into CALQGISYGYTF.

This chain connects TRBV28 to TRBJ2-7, with D perhaps assigned TRBD1 or TRBD2 (6 bases each). The CDR3 runs 13 residues. The germline V gene encodes CDR1 MDHEN and CDR2 SYDVKM. Deletions cut 5 bases from V and 9 bases from J, with 17 bases between. The CDR3, as DNA: TGTGCCAGCAGTCGGGGGCGCACGGAGGGGCAGTACTTC. Translation: CASSRGRTEGQYF.

This sequence joins TRBV28 and TRBJ1-3; D unclear. The CDR3 spans 15 residues. The V gene lost 5 bases and the J gene lost 0 bases, with 11 bases spanning the gap. CDR1 MDHEN and CDR2 SYDVKM come from the germline V gene. CDR3 region: CASSGLTHSGNTIYF. The CDR3 DNA sequence: TGTGCCAGCAGTGGATTGACTCACTCTGGAAACACCATATATTTT.

The chain recombines TRBV27 with TRBJ1-5; maybe TRBD1 (6 bases). V was shortened by 7 bases and J by 4 bases, with 23 bases between the two germline ends. Looked up from germline, CDR1 is MNHEY and CDR2 is SMNVEV (reference sequence). The CDR3 covers 17 residues. The CDR3 DNA is TGTGCCAGCACCTTGAGCCGGGAGGGGGACCATAATCAGCCCCAGCATTTT. Protein sequence: CASTLSREGDHNQPQHF.

This clone came up once. The V gene is TRBV10-3, the J gene TRBJ1-2, with D perhaps TRBD1 (6 bases). The germline V gene encodes CDR1 ENHRY and CDR2 SYGVKD. Trimming removed 8 bases at V and 3 bases at J, with 19 bases between. CDR3 size: 15 residues. This CDR3 reads CAIGLRTESHYGYTF. The CDR3 nucleotides are TGTGCCATCGGTCTCAGGACAGAATCGCACTATGGCTACACCTTC.

The CDR3 DNA reads as TGTGCCATCAGTTTAACCCTCGGTGCCTCTGGAAACACCATATATTTT. Amino acid sequence: CAISLTLGASGNTIYF. The rearrangement uses TRBV10-3 and TRBJ1-3; D not resolved. V was shortened by 5 bases and J by 0 bases, with 14 bases between the two germline ends. Looked up from germline, CDR1 is ENHRY and CDR2 is SYGVKD. This CDR3 spans 16 amino acids.

V gene TRBV7-2 combines with J gene TRBJ2-1; D call uncertain. This CDR3 contains 18 residues. V was clipped by 4 bases and J by 0 bases, with 19 bases between them. Germline V lookup: CDR1 SGHTA, CDR2 FQGNSA. The CDR3 DNA is TGTGCCAGCAGCTCCCGAACTGACCCGACAAGCTCCTACAATGAGCAGTTCTTC. It specifies CASSSRTDPTSSYNEQFF.

The gene calls are TRBV7-3 and TRBJ2-7; 7 nucleotides match TRBD1. The CDR3 runs 14 residues. The germline gives CDR1 SGHTA, CDR2 FQGTGA. V was pared by 4 bases and J by 6 bases, with 9 bases of the junction left unmatched. The CDR3 loop reads CASSWTGTAGEQYF. The CDR3, as DNA: TGTGCCAGCAGCTGGACGGGGACAGCCGGCGAGCAGTACTTC.

This sequence joins TRBV19 and TRBJ2-7, with D tentatively TRBD1 (6 bases). Germline V CDR1 and CDR2: LNHDA, SQIVND (reference sequence). V dropped 10 bases and J dropped 2 bases, with 18 bases sitting between them. The CDR3 length is 14 residues. This CDR3 is CAISSRGSPYEQYF. The CDR3 nucleotides read TGTGCCATATCTAGCAGGGGTTCTCCCTACGAGCAGTACTTC.

The V and J genes are TRBV28 and TRBJ1-4, with 7 bases fitting TRBD1. Trimming took 4 bases from V and 10 from J; bases not matched to a gene: 12. From germline, CDR1 is MDHEN and CDR2 SYDVKM. The CDR3 runs 15 residues. The CDR3 reads CASSSVDRVVAKLFF. The CDR3 DNA is TGTGCCAGCAGTTCAGTCGACAGGGTGGTCGCAAAACTGTTTTTT.

V is TRBV6-1 and J is TRBJ1-5; perhaps TRBD1 as D (6 bases). This CDR3 has 14 residues. Germline V gene lookup returns CDR1 MNHNS and CDR2 SASEGT. The germline V and J ends were trimmed by 6 bases and 4 bases, with 13 bases remaining between them. The CDR3 is CASRTPGANQPQHF. The CDR3 DNA sequence: TGTGCCAGCAGGACCCCGGGGGCGAATCAGCCCCAGCATTTT.

V and J are TRBV13 and TRBJ2-1, with a weak D call TRBD1 (6 bases). This CDR3 is 13 amino acids long. Per the germline V gene, CDR1 is PRHDT and CDR2 is FYEKMQ (reference sequence). Trimming took off 6 bases at V and 13 bases at J, with 19 bases between the two ends. CDR3 sequence reads: CASSPRRGGLQFF. The CDR3 DNA reads TGTGCCAGCAGTCCCAGGAGAGGGGGTCTTCAGTTCTTC.

The chain combines TRBV9 with TRBJ1-4, with D unclear. In germline, CDR1 is SGDLS, CDR2 YYNGEE. The V end lost 0 bases, the J end lost 5 bases, and 8 bases lay between the germline ends. The CDR3 runs to 14 residues. CDR3 nucleotides: TGTGCCAGCAGCGTAGGGGCCGTAAATGAAAAACTGTTTTTT. Translated: CASSVGAVNEKLFF.

The CDR3 nucleotides are TGTGCCATCAGTGATCCGCAATCGACAGGCTCCTTTCGGTGGGACTATGGCTACACCTTC. Protein: CAISDPQSTGSFRWDYGYTF. This chain uses TRBV10-3 with TRBJ1-2, with D perhaps TRBD1 (6 bases). This CDR3 is 20 amino acids long. V was pared by 3 bases and J by 3 bases, with 29 bases between. Germline V lookup: CDR1 ENHRY, CDR2 SYGVKD.

This chain links TRBV28 with TRBJ2-1; unclear D gene. V lost 5 bases to trimming and J lost 7 bases, with 18 bases between them. Germline-derived CDR1 and CDR2 are MDHEN and SYDVKM. This CDR3 spans 15 amino acids. This CDR3 reads CASSLRRKSRNEQFF. The DNA for the CDR3 is TGTGCCAGCAGTCTCCGAAGGAAGTCTAGGAATGAGCAGTTCTTC.